The present TCR beta chain was sequenced within a study of blood T cell repertoires in COVID-19. This clone was picked up a small number of times. Sequencing was performed with immunoSEQ multiplex PCR; in TCRdb, only in-frame clones are kept and a portion is missing. This table holds roughly 150,000 clones, under 90% found once. V lost 0 bases, J lost 5 bases, and 10 bases lay in between. CDR3 length: 14 amino acids. Germline CDR1 reads LGHDT; CDR2 reads YNNKEL (reference sequence). This rearrangement joins TRBV3-1 (or the pseudogene TRBV3-2) to TRBJ2-5; possible D gene TRBD1, 5 bases. The material sequenced was PBMCs or T cells enriched from blood (not recorded which). The clonotype was recovered from a man aged 55 to 70 who had recovered from COVID-19. The CDR3 DNA reads as TGTGCCAGCAGCCAAGAGCACAAGGGGGAGACCCAGTACTTC. Translating it yields CASSQEHKGETQYF.